These 30 T cell receptor beta chains came from one sample sequenced in a study of identical twins. MiXCR, applied by TCRdb to the 5' RACE reads, yields one record per CDR3 protein. The sample shows 600,000 to 800,000 distinct CDR3 sequences, around 20% of them seen only once. The same data also went into a second study, on T cells expressing NK-cell markers.

The sequencing input was PBMCs. These receptors all stem from a woman aged 18 to 35 in good health.

This clonotype was detected only a few times. The CDR3, as DNA: TGTGCCAGCACCGAAGGGGGTTTTGTGACCCAGTACTTC. It encodes CASTEGGFVTQYF. The V gene is TRBV12-3 or TRBV12-4, the J gene TRBJ2-5, with a tentative D call TRBD1 (6 bases). V was trimmed by 7 bases and J by 7 bases, leaving 16 bases between them. The CDR3 runs 13 residues.

This clonotype appeared a few times. The chain has TRBV20-1 and TRBJ2-7; 8 bases align to TRBD2. V shed 3 bases and J 3 bases; nucleotides not matched to a gene: 4. Germline V CDR1 and CDR2: DFQATT, SNEGSKA (reference sequence). The CDR3 contains 13 residues. The CDR3 reads CSASELADYEQYF. CDR3 nucleotides: TGCAGTGCTAGTGAACTAGCGGACTACGAGCAGTACTTC.

This clonotype appeared many times. J is TRBJ2-1 and V is TRBV6-5; 8 nucleotides agree with TRBD2. The V gene end was trimmed by 3 bases and the J gene end by 8 bases; junction bases not matched to a gene: 9. The CDR3 runs to 15 residues. Germline V gene lookup returns CDR1 MNHEY and CDR2 SVGAGI. For the CDR3, the DNA is TGTGCCAGCAGTTATGGATCGGGAGGGCCCGATGAGCAGTTCTTC. It yields the protein CASSYGSGGPDEQFF.

This chain joins TRBV7-9 and TRBJ1-1; 7 bases are shared with TRBD1. Germline CDR1 SEHNR, CDR2 FQNEAQ (reference sequence). J gave up 3 bases and V 7 bases, and 5 bases lay outside the gene matches. This CDR3 is built from 13 residues. Written as DNA, the CDR3 is TGTGCCAGCACCTGGGACAGCTACACTGAAGCTTTCTTT. It codes for CASTWDSYTEAFF.

This clonotype was seen only a few times. CDR3 sequence (DNA): TGTGCCAGCGGTGAGAGGGACTATGGCTACACCTTC. Protein product: CASGERDYGYTF. The chain has TRBV6-2 or TRBV6-3 and TRBJ1-2; D is undetermined. V lost 8 bases and J lost 3, with 10 bases in between. Germline lookup yields CDR1 MNHEY and CDR2 SVGEGT. The CDR3 loop spans 12 amino acids.

CDR3 sequence: CASSPAGSSYNEQFF. Written as DNA, the CDR3 is TGTGCCAGCAGCCCAGCGGGTTCCTCCTACAATGAGCAGTTCTTC. J is TRBJ2-1 and V is TRBV7-2; possible D gene TRBD2, 6 bases. V lost 5 bases, J lost 0 bases, and 11 bases lay in between. The CDR3 length is 15 residues. Germline loops: CDR1 SGHTA, CDR2 FQGNSA.

This clonotype was counted between two and nine times. This chain links TRBV20-1 with TRBJ2-7; perhaps TRBD2 as D (6 bases). Trimming pared 6 bases from V and 3 bases from J, leaving 12 bases between. The CDR3 consists of 12 residues. Per germline, CDR1 DFQATT and CDR2 SNEGSKA (reference sequence). The CDR3 DNA sequence: TGCAGTGCCGGAGGGCAGAACTACGAGCAGTACTTC. Residues: CSAGGQNYEQYF.

This clonotype was counted a few times. CDR3 residues: CASSLNRGLATEAFF. Written as DNA, the CDR3 is TGTGCCAGCAGCTTAAACAGGGGGCTGGCCACTGAAGCTTTCTTT. The gene calls are TRBV7-9 and TRBJ1-1, with TRBD1 identical over 9 bases. This CDR3 has 15 amino acids. Germline lookup yields CDR1 SEHNR and CDR2 FQNEAQ (reference sequence). Trimming at V came to 2 bases and at J to 4 bases, leaving 5 bases not matched to a gene.

This clonotype was observed a handful of times. The CDR3 reads CASSTRAPNEQFF. The CDR3, as DNA: TGTGCCAGCAGTACCCGAGCCCCCAATGAGCAGTTCTTC. V is TRBV6-2 or TRBV6-3 and J is TRBJ2-1; D gene uncertain. In germline, CDR1 is MNHEY, CDR2 SVGEGT. The CDR3 totals 13 residues. The V end was cut by 5 bases, the J end by 6 bases, with 11 bases between.

This chain's CDR3 is CASSPQIGSSAREQYF. The CDR3 nucleotides are TGTGCCAGCAGCCCCCAAATTGGGTCGTCAGCGCGCGAGCAGTACTTC. This sequence joins TRBV7-2 and TRBJ2-7; D is uncertain. Trimming took 5 bases from V and 6 from J, leaving 23 bases between them. Germline assignment: CDR1 SGHTA and CDR2 FQGNSA. This CDR3 contains 16 residues.

This clonotype occurred a few times. The chain joins TRBV29-1 to TRBJ2-1; 8 nucleotides align to TRBD2. CDR1 is SQVTM, CDR2 ANQGSEA, per germline. The CDR3 covers 12 residues. The J segment lost 9 bases and the V segment lost 4 bases, leaving 5 bases of the junction unmatched. The CDR3 reads CSVVRAGGEQFF. CDR3 bases: TGCAGCGTTGTCAGGGCGGGAGGTGAGCAGTTCTTC.

This clonotype was found a few times. The chain carries TRBV20-1 and TRBJ2-2, with D unresolved. This CDR3 is 13 amino acids long. Between the trimmed V and J ends, which lost 3 bases and 7 bases, there was a span of 12 bases. The germline gives CDR1 DFQATT, CDR2 SNEGSKA (reference sequence). The CDR3 nucleotides are TGCAGTGCTAGGAACAGCACTTTCGGGGAGCTGTTTTTT. It translates to CSARNSTFGELFF.

V is TRBV20-1 and J is TRBJ1-2; 7 bases match TRBD1. There are 15 residues in the CDR3. V was clipped by 5 bases and J by 7 bases; unmatched bases: 16. CDR1 and CDR2 (germline): DFQATT, SNEGSKA (reference sequence). CDR3 residues: CSASPHSGQGGGYTF. The DNA for the CDR3 is TGCAGTGCTTCCCCCCATTCTGGGCAGGGGGGTGGCTACACCTTC.

The V gene is TRBV5-8, the J gene TRBJ2-7; D unclear. In germline, CDR1 is SGHTS, CDR2 YDEGEE. Trimming removed 2 bases at V and 6 bases at J, with 12 bases between. There are 13 residues in the CDR3. The CDR3 DNA is TGTGCCAGCAGCTTAAAGGGAATCAGCGAGCAGTACTTC. Translation: CASSLKGISEQYF.

This clonotype was picked up a small number of times. The gene calls are TRBV20-1 and TRBJ1-3, with 8 nucleotides matching TRBD1. J was trimmed by 6 bases and V by 6 bases; bases with no gene match: 7. Germline CDR1 is DFQATT and CDR2 is SNEGSKA (reference sequence). CDR3 size: 13 residues. The CDR3 DNA is TGCAGTGCACAGGGACAGGCGACAAACACCATATATTTT. Translating it yields CSAQGQATNTIYF.

J is TRBJ2-2 and V is TRBV10-3, with D maybe TRBD2 (6 bases). The CDR3 loop spans 13 amino acids. CDR1 ENHRY and CDR2 SYGVKD come from the germline V gene. V lost 10 bases to trimming and J lost 0 bases, with 9 bases between them. This CDR3 is CASGTPNTGELFF. Here the CDR3 DNA reads TGTGCCAGCGGGACCCCGAACACCGGGGAGCTGTTTTTT.

This clonotype appeared a few times. The rearrangement joins TRBV12-3 or TRBV12-4 to TRBJ1-2; D is ambiguous. The CDR3 runs 14 residues. V was pared by 3 bases and J by 8 bases, with 16 bases between. CDR3 amino acids: CASSFPDLRGGYTF. The CDR3 coding sequence is TGTGCCAGCAGTTTTCCGGACCTGCGAGGGGGCTACACCTTC.

This chain links TRBV25-1 with TRBJ2-3; TRBD2 matches 8 bases. The germline V gene has CDR1 MGHDK and CDR2 SYGVNS. Losses at the gene ends were 4 bases for V and 0 bases for J; bases not matched to a gene: 18. The CDR3 has 20 residues. CDR3 loop: CASSGRVEAGARTSTDTQYF. The CDR3 nucleotides read TGTGCCAGCAGTGGGAGGGTTGAAGCGGGGGCCCGGACTAGCACAGATACGCAGTATTTT.

This clonotype was seen only a few times. The junction shows a germline mismatch at one end, possibly a read error. The rearrangement uses TRBV5-1 and TRBJ1-1; no firm D call. The CDR3 sequence is 14 residues long. Germline-derived CDR1 and CDR2 are SGHRS and YFSETQ. CDR3 sequence reads: CASRLDPEVSEAFF. The CDR3 bases are TGCGCCAGCAGATTGGACCCCGAGGTCAGTGAAGCTTTCTTT.

The CDR3 DNA is TGTGCCAGCAGCCCCCGGCAGTGGTCTTCCCCAGATACGCAGTATTTT. As protein: CASSPRQWSSPDTQYF. V gene TRBV27 combines with J gene TRBJ2-3, with no clear D. The germline V gene has CDR1 MNHEY and CDR2 SMNVEV (reference sequence). The CDR3 covers 16 residues. Trimming cost V 6 bases and J 4 bases, with 20 bases left between them.

The CDR3 DNA is TGTGCCAGCAGTTTGGGAGGGAGGTTCCACGAGCAGTACTTC. Protein product: CASSLGGRFHEQYF. The gene calls are TRBV27 and TRBJ2-7, with 7 positions matching TRBD2. The germline V gene encodes CDR1 MNHEY and CDR2 SMNVEV (reference sequence). CDR3 length equals 14 residues. V shed 3 bases and J 5 bases; nucleotides not matched to a gene: 7.

This clonotype appeared a few times. The chain couples TRBV10-3 to TRBJ2-1; 7 bases are shared with TRBD2. Per the germline V gene, CDR1 is ENHRY and CDR2 is SYGVKD. The CDR3 has 14 residues. V dropped 6 bases and J dropped 9; count of bases not matched to a gene: 11. DNA for the CDR3: TGTGCCATCAGGGCTAACCGGGAGGAATCTGAGCAGTTCTTC. Its protein product is CAIRANREESEQFF.

This clonotype was observed a handful of times. The chain employs TRBV6-6 and TRBJ2-3, with D perhaps TRBD1 (5 bases). Germline lookup yields CDR1 MNHNY and CDR2 SVGAGI (reference sequence). V was shortened by 2 bases and J by 6 bases, with 9 bases between the two germline ends. The CDR3 is made up of 13 amino acids. The DNA for the CDR3 is TGTGCCAGCAGTTACGGGGCCGCGGATACGCAGTATTTT. Translation: CASSYGAADTQYF.

The V and J genes are TRBV6-2 or TRBV6-3 and TRBJ2-1, with D possibly TRBD2 on 6 matching bases. The length of the CDR3 is 16 residues. Per the germline V gene, CDR1 is MNHEY and CDR2 is SVGEGT. V lost 4 bases and J 10 bases, leaving 23 bases between the germline ends. The CDR3 DNA reads as TGTGCCAGCAGTTCCTTTAGCGGTCGGAAGAGGCGGGAGCAGTTCTTC. It codes for CASSSFSGRKRREQFF.

Ten or more counts support this clonotype. The chain couples TRBV2 to TRBJ1-1; 10 nucleotides align to TRBD1. CDR1 SNHLY and CDR2 FYNNEI come from the germline V gene. The junction had 2 bases not matched to a gene; V was cut back by 3 bases and J by 1 base. The CDR3 is 15 amino acids. In DNA, the CDR3 is TGTGCCAGCAGTGATTGGACAGGGGGGAACACTGAAGCTTTCTTT. Encoded protein: CASSDWTGGNTEAFF.

This clonotype was seen only a few times. The V call is TRBV27, the J call TRBJ2-7; D tentatively fits TRBD1 or TRBD2 (6 bases each). Germline V gene lookup returns CDR1 MNHEY and CDR2 SMNVEV (reference sequence). This CDR3 is 15 amino acids long. V was shortened by 1 base and J by 6 bases, with 16 bases between the two germline ends. CDR3 region: CASSLYVGGQFEQYF. The CDR3 bases are TGTGCCAGCAGTTTATATGTAGGGGGGCAATTCGAGCAGTACTTC.

This clonotype was observed a handful of times. The V and J genes are TRBV10-2 and TRBJ2-3, with D possibly TRBD2 on 5 matching bases. V was shortened by 2 bases and J by 2 bases, with 11 bases between the two germline ends. Germline V lookup: CDR1 WSHSY, CDR2 SAAADI. The CDR3 spans 15 residues. The DNA for the CDR3 is TGCGCCAGCAGTGAGATGAGGGCTACCACAGATACGCAGTATTTT. This codes for CASSEMRATTDTQYF.

At least ten counts were recorded for this clonotype. The rearrangement joins TRBV7-9 to TRBJ1-1, with a possible D match to TRBD1 (6 bases). The length of the CDR3 is 13 residues. V was shortened by 3 bases and J by 6 bases, with 11 bases between the two germline ends. In germline, CDR1 is SEHNR, CDR2 FQNEAQ (reference sequence). The CDR3 region has the DNA TGTGCCAGCAGCTTGGTTGGACAGTCTGAAGCTTTCTTT. Translated: CASSLVGQSEAFF.

This clonotype was seen a few times. The chain joins TRBV6-2 or TRBV6-3 to TRBJ1-1; D unclear. This CDR3 is 15 amino acids long. Germline V gene sequence: CDR1 MNHEY, CDR2 SVGEGT. The V gene lost 0 bases and the J gene lost 2 bases, with 10 bases spanning the gap. The CDR3 loop is CASSYSNLINTEAFF. The DNA of the CDR3 is TGTGCCAGCAGTTACTCAAATTTGATTAACACTGAAGCTTTCTTT.

The sample holds a few counts of this clonotype. The chain joins TRBV20-1 to TRBJ1-1, with D possibly TRBD1 on 5 matching bases. Trimming took off 4 bases at V and 5 bases at J, with 11 bases between the two ends. Germline V gene data show CDR1 as DFQATT and CDR2 as SNEGSKA (reference sequence). The CDR3 totals 12 residues. CDR3 sequence reads: CSATTRQTEAFF. CDR3 nucleotides: TGCAGTGCTACTACTCGACAGACTGAAGCTTTCTTT.